This T cell receptor (beta chain) came from a study of blood T cell repertoires in COVID-19. This CDR3 region has 13 residues. The V and J ends lost 0 bases and 6 bases respectively, with 9 bases between them. Germline values: CDR1 PRHDT, CDR2 FYEKMQ (reference sequence). Profiling relied on immunoSEQ multiplex PCR, and the TCRdb table lists in-frame clones only, not all of them. The data show around 150,000 clones, approximately 80% seen once. This sequence joins TRBV13 and TRBJ2-7; unclear D gene. The sample taken for sequencing was peripheral blood. This clonotype was sampled from a man aged 55 to 70 who had recovered from COVID-19. CDR3 nucleotide sequence: TGTGCCAGCAGCTTAGGGGCAAGAGGCGAGCAGTACTTC. This translates into CASSLGARGEQYF.